The source of this T cell receptor (beta chain) is a study of cytotoxic CD8 clonotypes in ibrutinib-treated CLL. Generated by immunoSEQ multiplex PCR, the TCRdb table keeps only in-frame clones and is missing some. The sample contains some 140,000 clones, less than 95% of which appear only once. As to this clone: Its matching antigen is unknown.

Study results and limitations: Public clonotypes, found uncommonly, either contracted or stayed stable on treatment.

Cryopreserved PBMCs supplied roughly 2.1 micrograms of genomic DNA for TCR beta libraries. The TCR comes from a human donor with chronic lymphocytic leukemia. This specimen was PBMCs, taken after 12 months of ibrutinib treatment.

The CDR3 reads CASSERFVYEQYF. The CDR3 DNA reads as TGTGCCAGCAGTGAAAGGTTCGTTTACGAGCAGTACTTC. This chain joins TRBV6-1 and TRBJ2-7; no clear D. Trimming took 2 bases from V and 4 from J, leaving 9 bases between them. This CDR3 region has 13 residues. Looked up from germline, CDR1 is MNHNS and CDR2 is SASEGT.